This entry describes one T cell receptor beta chain. Using its own MiXCR run on the 5' RACE reads, TCRdb lists one record per CDR3 protein. The sample yields 500,000 or so distinct CDR3 sequences, more than 13% seen once. The entry originates in a study of identical twins. The CDR3 length is 15 residues. V lost 8 bases to trimming and J lost 2 bases; unmatched junction nucleotides: 4. The sample was also linked to a second study, of yellow fever vaccine responses in identical twins.

The specimen was CD4+ T cells sorted from blood. The chain is built from TRBV12-3 or TRBV12-4 and TRBJ2-3; 13 nucleotides line up with TRBD2. This clonotype was sampled from a woman aged 18-30 years in good health. CDR3: CASRGLAGFTDTQYF. The CDR3 DNA reads TGTGCCAGCCGGGGACTAGCGGGGTTCACAGATACGCAGTATTTT.